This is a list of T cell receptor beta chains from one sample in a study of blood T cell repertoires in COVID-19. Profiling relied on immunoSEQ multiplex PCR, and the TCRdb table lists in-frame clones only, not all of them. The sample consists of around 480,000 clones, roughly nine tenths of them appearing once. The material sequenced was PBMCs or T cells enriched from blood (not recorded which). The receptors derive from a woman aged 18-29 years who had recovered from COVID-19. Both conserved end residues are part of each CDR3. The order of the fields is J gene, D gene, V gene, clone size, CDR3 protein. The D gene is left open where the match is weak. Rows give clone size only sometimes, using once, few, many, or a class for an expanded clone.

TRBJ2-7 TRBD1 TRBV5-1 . CASSSGQGAREQYF
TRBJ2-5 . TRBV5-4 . CASSLAAEKTQYF
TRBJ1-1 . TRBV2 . CASSVKGSGTEAFF
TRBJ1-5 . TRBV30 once CAWRAGREDQPQHF
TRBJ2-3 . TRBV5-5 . CASIGRTPDTQYF
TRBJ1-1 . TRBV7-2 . CASSLEGRRDTEAFF
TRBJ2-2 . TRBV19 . CASSTRGDKGTGELFF
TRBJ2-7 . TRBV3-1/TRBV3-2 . CASSLAREVYF
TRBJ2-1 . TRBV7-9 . CASSLPQGTVDEQFF
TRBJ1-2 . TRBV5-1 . CASNLGTDDYGYTF
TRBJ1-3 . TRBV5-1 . CASSPTGWGNTIYF
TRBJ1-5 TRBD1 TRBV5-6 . CASSSLGQGNQPQHF
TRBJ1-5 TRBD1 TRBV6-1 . CASSEVGGQGGQPQHF
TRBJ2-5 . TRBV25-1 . CASSERHSQETQYF
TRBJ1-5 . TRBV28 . CAGRPGSGQPQHF
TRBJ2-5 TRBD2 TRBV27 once CASSSFSGGRETQYF
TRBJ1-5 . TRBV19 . CASSSTRGQPQHF
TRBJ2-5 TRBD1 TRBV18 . CASSANPQGWETQYF
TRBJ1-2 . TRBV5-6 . CASRIGGFDYGYTF
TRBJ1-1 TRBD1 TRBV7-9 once CASSLDSPTGGEMAFF
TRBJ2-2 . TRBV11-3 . CASSRQVSGELFF
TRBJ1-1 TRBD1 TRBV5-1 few CASSSGTGANTEAFF
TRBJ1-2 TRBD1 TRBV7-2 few CASSDRVNYGYTF
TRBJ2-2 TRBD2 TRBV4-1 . CASSRVGGRGGELFF
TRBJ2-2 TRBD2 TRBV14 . CASSHAGGIRNTGELFF
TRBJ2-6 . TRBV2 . CASREDSSGANVLTF
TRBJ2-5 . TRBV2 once CASSELSRTETQYF
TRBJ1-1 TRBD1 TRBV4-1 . CASSQAGGFTEAFF
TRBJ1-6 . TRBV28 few CASMGAHNSPLHF